The rows below give T cell receptor beta chains drawn from one sample of a study of blood T cell repertoires in COVID-19. Assay: immunoSEQ multiplex PCR; the TCRdb copy retains only in-frame clones and omits some. The table has approximately 25,000 clones, just over 90% seen once; the top ten hold about 31%. The sequenced sample was peripheral blood. Receptors originate from a man between 65 and 85 years old with active COVID-19. CDR3s include the opening cysteine and the closing phenylalanine or tryptophan. Fields, in order: J gene, D gene, V gene, clone size, CDR3 protein, CDR3 DNA. The D gene is left open where the match is weak. The size entry is marked missing in some rows and otherwise reads once, few, many or a size class.

>TRBJ2-7|.|TRBV11-3|once
CASSLEGASYEQYF
TGTGCCAGCAGCTTAGAAGGGGCCTCCTACGAGCAGTACTTC
>TRBJ2-2|.|TRBV5-1|.
CASSRSQGPNTGELFF
TGCGCCAGCAGCAGATCACAGGGACCGAACACCGGGGAGCTGTTTTTT
>TRBJ1-2|.|TRBV14|.
CASSPLAGTNFGYTF
TGTGCCAGCAGCCCCCTCGCCGGGACAAATTTTGGCTACACCTTC
>TRBJ2-7|TRBD2|TRBV28|.
CASSSPYGRGRTYEQYF
TGTGCCAGCAGTTCCCCCTATGGGAGGGGCCGGACCTACGAGCAGTACTTC
>TRBJ1-4|.|TRBV5-5|once
CASSEPGFATNEKLFF
TGTGCCAGCAGTGAACCAGGGTTTGCAACTAATGAAAAACTGTTTTTT
>TRBJ2-5|TRBD2|TRBV27|.
CASSSGEGRETQYF
TGTGCCAGCAGTTCGGGGGAGGGGCGGGAGACCCAGTACTTC
>TRBJ1-2|TRBD1|TRBV28|once
CASSSGGAWKGYTF
TGTGCCAGCAGCTCAGGGGGCGCGTGGAAAGGCTACACCTTC
>TRBJ2-2|TRBD2|TRBV4-1|.
CASSLSPRAGGTGELFF
TGCGCCAGCAGCCTCTCCCCTCGCGCGGGAGGAACCGGGGAGCTGTTTTTT
>TRBJ2-7|.|TRBV6-6|.
CASSSGTLNLPYEQYF
TGTGCCAGCAGCTCCGGGACTCTAAATTTGCCCTACGAGCAGTACTTC
>TRBJ1-2|.|TRBV28|.
CASSAQRWGPNYGYTF
TGTGCCAGCAGCGCCCAACGGTGGGGGCCCAACTATGGCTACACCTTC
>TRBJ2-7|.|TRBV6-6|.
CASSASLPGWQYF
TGTGCCAGCAGTGCCAGTTTACCCGGGTGGCAGTACTTC
>TRBJ2-5|.|TRBV21-1|.
CASSTSRTRKVLKAETQYF
TGTGCCAGCAGCACTAGCAGGACTAGAAAAGTTCTTAAGGCAGAGACCCAGTACTTC
>TRBJ2-7|.|TRBV24-1|.
CATSRQGYEQYF
TGTGCCACCAGTCGGCAGGGCTACGAGCAGTACTTC
>TRBJ2-7|.|TRBV12-3/TRBV12-4|.
CASRASFEQYF
TGTGCCAGCAGGGCTTCTTTCGAGCAGTACTTC
>TRBJ2-3|.|TRBV7-9|.
CASSPRVWGPGDTQYF
TGTGCCAGCAGCCCCCGCGTTTGGGGGCCCGGAGATACGCAGTATTTT
>TRBJ2-1|.|TRBV6-2/TRBV6-3|.
CASSFLAYEQFF
TGTGCCAGCAGTTTCCTAGCCTATGAGCAGTTCTTC
>TRBJ2-5|.|TRBV13|few
CATGAGAVETQYF
TGTGCCACCGGGGCGGGGGCGGTGGAGACCCAGTACTTC